The clone carrying this TCR beta chain came up many times. Its antigen is not known. Samples came from axillary lymph nodes draining the breast cancer. TCRdb recomputed calls from the multiplex PCR reads with MiXCR, one row per CDR3 protein. Counted here are more than 100,000 distinct CDR3 sequences, approximately 20% occurring once; the ten biggest clones make up roughly 2.7%. Trimming stripped 6 bases from V and 7 bases from J, with 16 bases between. The CDR3 consists of 14 residues. Per the germline V gene, CDR1 is MNHEY and CDR2 is SVGAGI. This sample was included in a study of breast tumors, draining lymph nodes, adjacent tissues. Regarding the study as a whole: Tumor T cell lymph node origin was a supported hypothesis, not proven. Tumor repertoires ranked between lymph nodes and nontumor tissue in diversity, with V and J gene preferences. Findings are consistent with lymph node origin and intratumoral expansion of most tumor T cells.

The sequencing input was axillary lymph node tissue. This clonotype was obtained from a female donor with breast cancer. Some clones in this sample may be carry-over from other donors' samples. This chain uses TRBV6-5 with TRBJ2-1; weak D call: TRBD2 (7 bases). Here the CDR3 reads CASRGGRRENEQFF. The CDR3 bases are TGTGCCAGCAGGGGGGGGCGTCGGGAGAATGAGCAGTTCTTC.